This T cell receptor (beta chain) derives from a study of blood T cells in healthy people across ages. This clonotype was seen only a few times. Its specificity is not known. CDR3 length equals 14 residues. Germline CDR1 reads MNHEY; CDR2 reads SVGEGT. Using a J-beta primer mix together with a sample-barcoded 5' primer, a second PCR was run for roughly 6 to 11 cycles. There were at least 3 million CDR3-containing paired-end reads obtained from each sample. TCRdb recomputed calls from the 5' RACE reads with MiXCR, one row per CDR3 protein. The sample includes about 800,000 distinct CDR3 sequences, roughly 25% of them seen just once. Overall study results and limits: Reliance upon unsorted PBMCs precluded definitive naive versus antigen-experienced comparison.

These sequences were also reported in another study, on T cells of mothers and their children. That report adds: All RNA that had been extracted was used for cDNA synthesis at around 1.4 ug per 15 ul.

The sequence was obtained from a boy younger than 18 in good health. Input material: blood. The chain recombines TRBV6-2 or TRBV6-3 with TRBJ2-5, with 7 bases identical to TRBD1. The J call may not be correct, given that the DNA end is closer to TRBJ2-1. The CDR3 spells CASSYPTGAVDQFF. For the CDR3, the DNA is TGTGCCAGCAGTTACCCTACAGGGGCGGTAGACCAGTTCTTC.